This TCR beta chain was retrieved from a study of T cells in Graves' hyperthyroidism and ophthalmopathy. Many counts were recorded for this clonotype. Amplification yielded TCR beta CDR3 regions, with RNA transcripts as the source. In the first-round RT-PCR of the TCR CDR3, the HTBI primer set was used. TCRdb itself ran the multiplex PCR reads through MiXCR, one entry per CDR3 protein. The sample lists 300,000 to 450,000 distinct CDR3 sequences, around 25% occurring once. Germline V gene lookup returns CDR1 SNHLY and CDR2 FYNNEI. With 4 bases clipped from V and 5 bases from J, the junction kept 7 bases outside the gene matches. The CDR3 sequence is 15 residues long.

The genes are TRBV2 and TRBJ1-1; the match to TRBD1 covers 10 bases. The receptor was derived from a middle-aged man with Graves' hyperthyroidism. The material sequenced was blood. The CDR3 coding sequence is TGTGCCAGCAGTGGACAGGGGGCCTGGGGAACTGAAGCTTTCTTT. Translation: CASSGQGAWGTEAFF.